This T cell receptor (beta chain) was retrieved from a study of T cells in Graves' hyperthyroidism and ophthalmopathy (dated by TCRdb to between 2018 and 2021). For context, the study as a whole: Peripheral blood was collected at initial diagnosis, before any treatment. TCR V-J signatures able to tell the groups apart were searched for in a discovery cohort of some 100 patients, of whom roughly 42 had Graves' ophthalmopathy and around 56 had stable Graves' hyperthyroidism. An independent validation cohort of under 20 hyperthyroidism patients and roughly 16 patients who later progressed to ophthalmopathy tested prospective prediction of ophthalmopathy. The approximately 100 discovery patients were randomly split 7:3 into training and test sets. The study also compared thyroid tissue and blood T-cell repertoires from a handful of Graves' hyperthyroidism patients. After sampling, hyperthyroidism patients received methimazole starting at 30 mg daily, and ophthalmopathy patients received high-dose intravenous methylprednisolone. TCR Vbeta CDR3 sequencing of 130 to 150 peripheral blood samples (over 40 ophthalmopathy, roughly 72 hyperthyroidism and approximately 17 progressor patients) is reported in the paper. General conclusions and limits of the study: In validation, the model predicted progression to ophthalmopathy with roughly 66% sensitivity and about 73% specificity, a median of around 6.6 months before onset. Most expanded thyroid clonotypes (frequency above 0.001) were also found in blood, which suggests that blood repertoires may mirror thyroid immune responses. Sample size was not statistically predetermined, and investigators were not blinded to group allocation. Ophthalmopathy was separated from stable hyperthyroidism by a 13 V-J signature model, with 85% to 90% sensitivity and 81% to 82% specificity obtained in cross-validation and 80%/75% obtained in testing.

This clonotype was counted at least ten times. The specificity of this receptor is unknown. Base-call qualities are not available, and no considerably larger clone is one nucleotide away. TCR beta CDR3 regions were amplified from RNA transcripts. For the first round of RT-PCR on the TCR CDR3, the HTBI primer set was used together with the Qiagen OneStep RT-PCR kit. Libraries were constructed in a second round of multiplex PCR, after which size selection and purification were performed. The libraries were sequenced on an Illumina HiSeq2000 using paired-end 100 bp reads. The authors processed their data as follows. SOAPnuke was used to process the raw data, throwing out any read that contained adapters or uncalled bases, had a mean Phred below 15, or lacked an exact constant-primer or identifier match. High-quality paired reads were merged using COPE v1.2.5, and each unique nucleotide sequence was defined as a clonotype. MiTCR v1.1 was used to align the clonotypes against IMGT TRBV, TRBD and TRBJ reference segments. The analysis included only V-J combinations with a frequency above 0.0001, which together covered approximately 99% of the repertoires. The TCS score was defined as the ratio of F50 (clonal expansion) to E x V (chaos), calculated using BLOSUM62-based TCRdist between CDR3 peptides within each V-J. Welch's t-statistics and random forest reduced just over 500 V-J features to 10 to 15, which were used in a naive Bayes classifier (R e1071). TCRdb reran the public reads through fastp at Q25 and MiXCR, keeping productive beta chains. Rows with a matching CDR3 protein are joined into one entry that keeps the most common DNA and genes. None of the V and J calls come from the authors' own analysis; TCRdb made them. Counted in this sample were hundreds of thousands of distinct CDR3 sequences; around 13% of them appeared once. Jointly, the top ten make up around 9.6% of the sample.

A patient counted as having stable Graves' hyperthyroidism if no progression to ophthalmopathy occurred over 18 months of follow-up. The hyperthyroidism patients were between 18 and 65 years old and newly diagnosed, with a disease duration of less than 2 months. Patients with uncontrolled infections, other autoimmune diseases, pregnancy or lactation were excluded. Diagnoses relied on clinical symptoms, serum thyroxine and TRAb, thyroid ultrasound and orbital computed tomography. PBMCs were isolated from about 9.2 ml of fresh peripheral blood by Ficoll-Paque density gradient centrifugation. Total RNA was extracted with Trizol reagent, and quality was checked on an Agilent 2100 Bioanalyzer. Trimming removed 5 bases from V and 4 bases from J; the gene matches leave 11 bases unexplained. CDR1 and CDR2 are drawn from the germline V gene (reference sequence): DFQATT, SNEGSKA. Counted from cysteine to phenylalanine, this CDR3 has 14 amino acids. Just CDR3 DNA is preserved here, 42 bases in frame from base 1.

Material for sequencing was blood. This TCR came from a woman aged 18-29 years with Graves' hyperthyroidism. The chain is made from TRBV20-1 and TRBJ2-7; 7 bases in between match TRBD1. CDR3 sequence: CSARDSPTRYEQYF. The sequence in DNA is TGCAGTGCTCGGGACAGCCCGACCCGTTACGAGCAGTACTTC.